Here is one TCR beta chain with its context. Its recognized antigen is unknown. It has no much larger one-base neighbor in the sample; base qualities were not kept. The junction carries 9 bases between V and J, which are trimmed by 3 bases and 4 bases respectively. The CDR3, cysteine through phenylalanine, is 13 amino acids long. The entry retains the CDR3 DNA only, 39 bases that are in frame from base 1. The germline V gene yields MNHNS for CDR1 and SASEGT for CDR2. The sample is drawn from a study of blood T cell repertoires in COVID-19 (dated by TCRdb to 2018 to 2021). At the level of the whole study: Samples covering the acute and convalescent phases of COVID-19 were provided by collaborators in the United States, Italy and Spain. The prospective study material was composed of cDNA or gDNA derived from T cells, B-cell-depleted T cells, or PBMCs. Subjects who had been exposed to COVID-19, were actively infected with it, or had recovered from it provided the deeply sampled blood TCRbeta repertoires that made up the dataset. The repertoires were released in a freely available public database intended as a resource for research on the immune response to SARS-CoV-2. The samples were drawn from the first 160 participants of the ongoing ImmuneRACE study and from 1,254 subjects provided by 6 global collaborators. Nearly every sample came with metadata listing a de-identified subject ID, COVID-19 status, age in years and sex. HLA class I and class II types, where available, came from metadata supplied by the sample provider rather than from assay-based typing.

The immunoSEQ Assay, a bias-controlled multiplex PCR, was used to amplify TCRbeta CDR3 regions from genomic DNA. Per the source publication's procedure: Within the assay, amplification of reference gene primers was used to estimate how many nucleated cells each sample contained. To quantify the absolute abundance of each unique TCRbeta CDR3 rearrangement, sequence reads were collapsed and filtered. For each sample, productive Simpson clonality was calculated as the square root of Simpson's diversity index over productive rearrangements. TCRdb stores this immuneACCESS table with in-frame sequences only. Part of the clones is absent; in the studies checked, under half of the shortfall reflects unresolved V genes, and no reason is known for the rest. The DNA gave D and trimming, while V, J and clone size come from that table. This sample has some 190,000 clones in its table, and approximately 80% of those were observed once. The ten largest clones take up approximately 15% of the sample.

Points the paper makes about the study in general: How much clinical and demographic metadata was included differed by source and by participant, and the metadata was provided uncurated.

Enrolling through a virtual design, the prospective study's participants ranged in age from roughly 18 to 95 years and lived across about two dozen United States geographic areas. In the prospective study, participants were assigned to cohorts based on the clinical history participants reported in a screening survey and a study questionnaire. A participant counted as exposed if, within 2 weeks of entering the study, that participant had been in contact with someone who had a PCR-confirmed or clinician-diagnosed COVID-19 case. In the prospective study, whole blood, serum and a nasopharyngeal or oropharyngeal swab were collected from each participant by mobile phlebotomists. Prospective study participants could optionally give additional blood draws and questionnaires over an approximately 2-month period. Before DNA extraction, prospective study blood samples were shipped either frozen or at room temperature.

Sequencing was performed on PBMCs or T cells enriched from blood (not recorded which). This chain joins TRBV6-1 to TRBJ1-2; the D region possibly corresponds to TRBD1 (5 bases align). The TCR originated in a man in his sixties who had been exposed to COVID-19. The CDR3 protein is CASSDLQAYGYTF. The DNA reads as follows: TGTGCCAGCAGTGATTTACAGGCCTATGGCTACACCTTC.